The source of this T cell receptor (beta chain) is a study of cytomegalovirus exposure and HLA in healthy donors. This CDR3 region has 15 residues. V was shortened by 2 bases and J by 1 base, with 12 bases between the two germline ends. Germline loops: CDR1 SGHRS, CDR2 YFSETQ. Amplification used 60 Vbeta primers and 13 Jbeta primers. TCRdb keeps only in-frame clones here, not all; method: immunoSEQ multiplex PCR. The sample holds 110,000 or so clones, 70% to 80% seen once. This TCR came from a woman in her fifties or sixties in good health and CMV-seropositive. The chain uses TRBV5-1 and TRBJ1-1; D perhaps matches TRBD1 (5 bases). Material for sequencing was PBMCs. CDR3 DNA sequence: TGCGCCAGCAGCTTCTTCGGCAGGGCGAACACTGAAGCTTTCTTT. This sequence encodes CASSFFGRANTEAFF.